This paragraph reports one T cell receptor beta chain. Its antigen remains unidentified. The data belong to a study of T cell repertoires in cytomegalovirus infection. Background on the study: CMV infection and matching HLA type were both indicated by public TCR beta signatures.

Study results and caveats: Cumulative frequency (of public TCR beta family members) identified carriers of CMV plus the relevant HLA. HLA-C-restricted TCR beta clonotypes specific for CMV led the ex vivo response.

TCRdb processed the reads anew with MiXCR; each CDR3 protein has one entry. This sample yields approximately 100,000 distinct CDR3 sequences, of which 23% are seen a single time; 30% to 40% belongs to the top ten. This CDR3 spans 16 amino acids. The germline CDR1 and CDR2 sequences are LGHDT and YNNKEL (reference sequence). The V and J ends lost 8 bases and 0 bases, in that order; junction bases with no gene match: 7. V and J are TRBV3-1 and TRBJ2-7; TRBD2 matches at 13 bases. This TCR derives from a human donor in good health (CMV status not recorded). Some clones in this sample may be carry-over from other donors' samples. Sequencing was performed on CD8+ T cells from PBMCs. The CDR3 nucleotides read TGTGCCAGCCAGTTGGGGACTAGCGGGACCTCCTACGAGCAGTACTTC. Protein sequence: CASQLGTSGTSYEQYF.